A single sample gave rise to the 29 T cell receptor beta chains below, sequenced in a study of cytomegalovirus exposure and HLA in healthy donors. This table comes from immunoSEQ multiplex PCR, and its TCRdb copy is limited to in-frame clones, with some not included. The sample holds tens of thousands of clones, around 93% seen once. Sequencing used PBMCs. The receptor source for this set is a man aged 18 to 35 in good health and CMV-seropositive.

The V gene is TRBV7-6, the J gene TRBJ1-2; D call uncertain. This CDR3 spans 15 amino acids. The germline V gene has CDR1 SGHVS and CDR2 FNYEAQ. The V and J ends lost 6 bases and 5 bases respectively, with 19 bases between them. CDR3 in amino acids: CASRNNRTGTYGYTF. The CDR3 DNA follows: TGTGCCAGCAGAAACAACCGGACGGGAACGTATGGCTACACCTTC.

V and J are TRBV5-1 and TRBJ2-2; 15 nucleotides match TRBD2. This CDR3 contains 17 residues. Germline V gene sequence: CDR1 SGHRS, CDR2 YFSETQ. The V and J ends lost 2 bases and 7 bases, in that order; junction bases with no gene match: 6. The CDR3 DNA reads as TGCGCCAGCAGCTTCGGACTAGCGGGAGGGCTTAACGGGGAGCTGTTTTTT. It codes for CASSFGLAGGLNGELFF. Variable domain in full (rest from reference TRBV5-1 and TRBJ2-2): KAGVTQTPRYLIKTRGQQVTLSCSPISGHRSVSWYQQTPGQGLQFLFEYFSETQRNKGNFPGRFSGRQFSNSRSEMNVSTLELGDSALYLCASSFGLAGGLNGELFFGEGSRLTVL.

This chain links TRBV6-6 with TRBJ1-1; D may be TRBD1 (5 bases). V was pared by 7 bases and J by 2 bases, with 17 bases between. Per germline, CDR1 MNHNY and CDR2 SVGAGI (reference sequence). The CDR3 sequence is 15 residues long. DNA for the CDR3: TGTGCCAGCATAAGGGCGTGGCAGGGTAACACTGAAGCTTTCTTT. Translated: CASIRAWQGNTEAFF.

This sequence joins TRBV29-1 and TRBJ2-2; no firm D call. This CDR3 comprises 14 residues. Trimming shortened V by 4 bases and J by 8 bases, and 17 bases separated the two germline ends. Germline CDR1 is SQVTM and CDR2 is ANQGSEA. The CDR3 sequence is CSVGRSAGSGELFF. The CDR3 nucleotides are TGCAGCGTTGGTCGTTCGGCCGGGTCGGGGGAGCTGTTTTTT.

V and J are TRBV6-1 and TRBJ1-5; D remains unclear. The germline V gene encodes CDR1 MNHNS and CDR2 SASEGT. Trimming took 4 bases from V and 7 from J, leaving 26 bases between them. The CDR3 has 18 residues. The chain's CDR3 is CASSVRTGDIIAIQPQHF. CDR3 coding DNA: TGTGCCAGCAGTGTGAGGACTGGAGATATTATAGCAATCCAGCCCCAGCATTTT.

With respect to this clone: A read error may produce the germline difference seen at one junction end. The rearrangement joins TRBV19 to TRBJ2-1, with TRBD1 matching over 7 bases. This CDR3 is 16 amino acids long. Germline assignment: CDR1 LNHDA and CDR2 SQIVND (reference sequence). The chain's CDR3 is CASSIGGMSSYNEQFF. For the CDR3, the DNA is TGTGCCAGTAGCATAGGGGGCATGAGCTCCTACAATGAGCAGTTCTTC.

The V and J genes are TRBV6-1 and TRBJ1-2; TRBD1 matches 7 bases. There are 16 residues in the CDR3. Germline V CDR1 and CDR2: MNHNS, SASEGT. V dropped 4 bases and J dropped 5; count of bases not matched to a gene: 13. CDR3 protein: CASSASWTGGNYGYTF. The CDR3 DNA is TGTGCCAGCAGTGCCAGTTGGACAGGTGGCAATTATGGCTACACCTTC.

In this sample, this clone turned up a few times. The chain recombines TRBV5-5 with TRBJ2-1; the match to TRBD1 covers 7 bases. V trimming: 2 bases; J trimming: 2 bases; junction bases outside the gene matches: 13. Germline V gene data show CDR1 as SGHKS and CDR2 as YYEKEE (reference sequence). There are 18 residues in the CDR3. The CDR3 region has the DNA TGTGCCAGCAGCTTCCCACAGGGCTCCACAGGGGCCTACAATGAGCAGTTCTTC. Its translation: CASSFPQGSTGAYNEQFF. Supplemented by reference TRBV5-5 and TRBJ2-1, the full variable domain reads DAGVTQSPTHLIKTRGQQVTLRCSPISGHKSVSWYQQVLGQGPQFIFQYYEKEERGRGNFPDRFSARQFPNYSSELNVNALLLGDSALYLCASSFPQGSTGAYNEQFFGPGTRLTVL.

This chain uses TRBV6-1 with TRBJ1-4; D ambiguous. The germline gives CDR1 MNHNS, CDR2 SASEGT. Trimming cost V 8 bases and J 8 bases, with 12 bases left between them. The CDR3 loop spans 12 amino acids. CDR3 sequence reads: CASALSPEKLFF. The CDR3, as DNA: TGTGCCAGCGCCCTTAGCCCAGAAAAACTGTTTTTT.

This clone appeared a single time. J is TRBJ1-4 and V is TRBV28; TRBD1 matches 10 bases. CDR1 is MDHEN, CDR2 SYDVKM, per germline. After removal of 1 base from V and 8 bases from J, the junction contained 4 bases not matched to a gene. CDR3 length: 15 amino acids. CDR3 in DNA: TGTGCCAGCAGTTTATTAGGGACAGGGGAGGAAAAACTGTTTTTT. Protein sequence: CASSLLGTGEEKLFF.

The rearrangement links TRBV6-5 to TRBJ1-1; D is unclear. The CDR3 covers 14 residues. Germline assignment: CDR1 MNHEY and CDR2 SVGAGI. Deletions cut 7 bases from V and 2 bases from J, with 14 bases between. Here the CDR3 DNA reads TGTGCCAGCACGAGAGGCGAGGGAAACACTGAAGCTTTCTTT. This encodes CASTRGEGNTEAFF.

The rearrangement uses TRBV28 and TRBJ1-1; D remains ambiguous. This CDR3 region has 17 residues. CDR1 is MDHEN and CDR2 is SYDVKM in the germline V gene. V lost 4 bases and J lost 4, with 22 bases in between. CDR3 sequence reads: CASSSFAGLPRSTEAFF. The CDR3 DNA is TGTGCCAGCAGTTCATTTGCCGGCTTACCCCGGAGCACTGAAGCTTTCTTT.

The chain carries TRBV6-1 and TRBJ1-4, with D possibly TRBD1 on 5 matching bases. Germline V gene data show CDR1 as MNHNS and CDR2 as SASEGT. This CDR3 is built from 13 residues. V was trimmed by 5 bases and J by 6 bases, leaving 10 bases between them. The CDR3 region is CASSPGGDEKLFF. CDR3 sequence (DNA): TGTGCCAGCAGTCCGGGGGGGGATGAAAAACTGTTTTTT.

The chain joins TRBV29-1 to TRBJ1-2; TRBD1 agrees at 8 bases. This CDR3 has 12 amino acids. V lost 7 bases and J lost 2; bases outside the gene matches: 3. Germline V gene sequence: CDR1 SQVTM, CDR2 ANQGSEA. The CDR3: CSATGANYGYTF. The CDR3 DNA is TGCAGCGCGACAGGGGCCAACTATGGCTACACCTTC.

The CDR3 region has the DNA TGTGCCAGCATTGCCGGGACAGGGGGGTCTGGGGCCAACGTCCTGACTTTC. This encodes CASIAGTGGSGANVLTF. The chain links TRBV9 to TRBJ2-6, with 11 bases identical to TRBD1. Germline V lookup: CDR1 SGDLS, CDR2 YYNGEE. After removal of 6 bases from V and 1 base from J, the junction contained 6 bases not matched to a gene. This CDR3 has 17 residues.

The chain recombines TRBV28 with TRBJ1-5; 7 bases are shared with TRBD1. From germline, CDR1 is MDHEN and CDR2 SYDVKM. The CDR3 spans 15 residues. V gave up 1 base and J gave up 6 bases; unmatched junction bases: 6. The chain's CDR3 is CASSLLVGGVQPQHF. CDR3 coding DNA: TGTGCCAGCAGTTTATTGGTAGGGGGCGTTCAGCCCCAGCATTTT.

This clone was counted between two and nine times. The chain uses TRBV18 and TRBJ2-2, with D tentatively TRBD1 (6 bases). The CDR3 runs 12 residues. The germline CDR1 and CDR2 sequences are KGHSH and LQKENI. The V end lost 6 bases, the J end lost 7 bases, and 9 bases lay between the germline ends. CDR3 residues: CASSFRGGELFF. In DNA, the CDR3 is TGTGCCAGCTCCTTCAGGGGCGGGGAGCTGTTTTTT.

The J gene is TRBJ1-4, the V gene TRBV27; a possible D gene is TRBD1 (6 bases). Trimming stripped 5 bases from V and 4 bases from J, with 14 bases between. CDR1 MNHEY and CDR2 SMNVEV come from the germline V gene (reference sequence). CDR3 length: 15 residues. As DNA, the CDR3 is TGTGCCAGCAGTGAAAACAGGGTCCGTAATGAAAAACTGTTTTTT. Amino acid sequence: CASSENRVRNEKLFF.

This clone turned up a few times. The CDR3 reads CASFRTATYEQYF. In nucleotides, the CDR3 is TGTGCCAGCTTTCGGACAGCTACCTACGAGCAGTACTTC. The chain has TRBV2 and TRBJ2-7; a weak D match, TRBD1 (6 bases). Trimming stripped 8 bases from V and 2 bases from J, with 13 bases between. CDR1 is SNHLY, CDR2 FYNNEI, per germline. The CDR3 consists of 13 residues.

The J gene is TRBJ2-1, the V gene TRBV28; no definite D call. Trimming removed 7 bases from V and 4 bases from J, with 20 bases in between. The CDR3 loop spans 16 amino acids. The germline CDR1 and CDR2 sequences are MDHEN and SYDVKM. Here the CDR3 DNA reads TGTGCCAGCAATATGAGGCCTTCTGTTATTTACAATGAGCAGTTCTTC. Its protein is CASNMRPSVIYNEQFF.

The chain couples TRBV5-6 to TRBJ2-3, with D perhaps TRBD1 (5 bases). Deletions cut 0 bases from V and 1 base from J, with 9 bases between. The CDR3 is 15 residues long. The V gene's germline CDR1 is SGHDT and CDR2 YYEEEE. CDR3 protein: CASSLGRVGTDTQYF. CDR3 bases: TGTGCCAGCAGCTTGGGCAGGGTAGGCACAGATACGCAGTATTTT. Full variable domain (missing parts from reference TRBV5-6 and TRBJ2-3): DAGVTQSPTHLIKTRGQQVTLRCSPKSGHDTVSWYQQALGQGPQFIFQYYEEEERQRGNFPDRFSGHQFPNYSSELNVNALLLGDSALYLCASSLGRVGTDTQYFGPGTRLTVL.

The chain is built from TRBV4-2 and TRBJ1-4, with a tentative D call TRBD1 (5 bases). V dropped 0 bases and J dropped 7 bases, with 15 bases sitting between them. This CDR3 contains 16 residues. Germline lookup yields CDR1 LGHNA and CDR2 YNFKEQ. As DNA, the CDR3 is TGTGCCAGCAGCCAAGATTTGGGGGGGGTCGGTGAAAAACTGTTTTTT. Protein sequence: CASSQDLGGVGEKLFF.

The rearrangement uses TRBV5-1 and TRBJ2-1; D remains unclear. V gave up 0 bases and J gave up 1 base, with 11 bases separating them. CDR3 size: 16 residues. Germline values: CDR1 SGHRS, CDR2 YFSETQ. This chain's CDR3 is CASSLEFQASYNEQFF. The CDR3 region has the DNA TGCGCCAGCAGCTTGGAGTTCCAGGCTTCCTACAATGAGCAGTTCTTC. Supplemented by reference TRBV5-1 and TRBJ2-1, the full variable domain reads KAGVTQTPRYLIKTRGQQVTLSCSPISGHRSVSWYQQTPGQGLQFLFEYFSETQRNKGNFPGRFSGRQFSNSRSEMNVSTLELGDSALYLCASSLEFQASYNEQFFGPGTRLTVL.

The rearrangement joins TRBV28 to TRBJ1-1; the D gene is possibly TRBD1 (5 bases). The CDR3 covers 15 residues. V lost 3 bases to trimming and J lost 1 base, with 12 bases between them. Germline V gene data show CDR1 as MDHEN and CDR2 as SYDVKM. This CDR3 reads CASSLLLTGNTEAFF. The CDR3 region has the DNA TGTGCCAGCAGTTTGCTCCTCACAGGGAACACTGAAGCTTTCTTT.

The V and J genes are TRBV6-1 and TRBJ1-1, with D perhaps matching TRBD1 (5 bases). Germline V CDR1 and CDR2: MNHNS, SASEGT. V was clipped by 4 bases and J by 5 bases, with 8 bases between them. The CDR3 is 12 amino acids. This CDR3 reads CASSGDSTEAFF. Here the CDR3 DNA reads TGTGCCAGCAGTGGTGACAGTACTGAAGCTTTCTTT.

Written as DNA, the CDR3 is TGTGCCAGCAGCGAGTACGAGCAGTACTTC. This gives the protein CASSEYEQYF. V gene TRBV5-8 combines with J gene TRBJ2-7; D gene uncertain. Deletions cut 4 bases from V and 4 bases from J, with 3 bases between. This CDR3 is built from 10 residues. Germline V gives CDR1 SGHTS, CDR2 YDEGEE.

V and J are TRBV7-9 and TRBJ2-3; 12 positions match TRBD1. Germline assignment: CDR1 SEHNR and CDR2 FQNEAQ (reference sequence). CDR3 length: 16 amino acids. V trimming: 2 bases; J trimming: 5 bases; junction bases outside the gene matches: 5. CDR3 DNA: TGTGCCAGCAGCTTAACCCGGGACAGGGGGCGAGATACGCAGTATTTT. Its translation is CASSLTRDRGRDTQYF.

The rearrangement links TRBV6-6 to TRBJ2-7, with D unresolved. Germline V gene sequence: CDR1 MNHNY, CDR2 SVGAGI (reference sequence). The CDR3 contains 15 residues. The V end lost 8 bases, the J end lost 1 base, and 18 bases lay between the germline ends. The CDR3 nucleotides are TGTGCCAGCGCAGCTGATGGAGTACGTTCCTACGAGCAGTACTTC. This encodes CASAADGVRSYEQYF.

The CDR3 region is CASSSRTGANYGYTF. In DNA form, the CDR3 reads TGTGCCAGCAGCTCCCGGACAGGGGCTAACTATGGCTACACCTTC. The V gene is TRBV13, the J gene TRBJ1-2; 9 bases align to TRBD1. Germline V CDR1 and CDR2: PRHDT, FYEKMQ (reference sequence). With 4 bases clipped from V and 0 bases from J, the junction kept 3 bases outside the gene matches. The CDR3 extends over 15 amino acids.